This note documents a single TCR beta chain sequence. What this receptor recognizes is not known. No qualities accompany the bases; no much larger clone lies one base away. Patients with a history of autoimmune disease or receiving systemic immunosuppression were excluded from the trial. In every dose cohort, peripheral blood was drawn for TCR sequencing at baseline, cycle 4 day 1, and cycle 7 day 1. Samples came from an open-label, multicenter, first-in-human phase I dose-escalation trial of ivuxolimab. The trial enrolled adults with locally advanced or metastatic head and neck squamous cell, hepatocellular, melanoma or renal cell carcinoma. CD4+ and CD8+ T cells were sorted separately from peripheral blood before TCR sequencing. The sample comes from a study of OX40 agonist ivuxolimab in advanced cancers. In the study overall: Ivuxolimab was an agonistic, fully human IgG2 monoclonal antibody directed against OX40 (CD134), a costimulatory receptor. Intravenous ivuxolimab was administered to patients every 2 weeks at six dose levels: 0.01, 0.1, 0.3, 1.5, 3 and 10 mg/kg. Of the roughly 54 dose-escalation patients, hepatocellular carcinoma was present in 19, melanoma in approximately 15, renal cell carcinoma in 9 and head and neck cancer in 9. In the dose-escalation cohort, approximately 83% of patients were male, and the mean age was around 60 years with a range of roughly 20 to 85. Patients were allowed to have had prior anti-PD-1, anti-PD-L1 or anti-CTLA-4 therapy, and approximately 40% of the dose-escalation patients had been treated with checkpoint inhibitors. Three dose-escalation patients achieved partial responses, one with hepatocellular carcinoma and two with cutaneous melanoma. The point of sequencing TCRbeta in the periphery was to test whether ivuxolimab changed TCR sequence diversity and drove clonal T-cell expansion. The paper describes the monotherapy dose-escalation part (N of about 52 patients) of the phase I trial of ivuxolimab. Overall results and qualifications from the work: On average, CD8+ T cells showed more expanded clones than CD4+ T cells after ivuxolimab. The antigen specificity of the peripheral T cells that underwent clonal expansion was not determined. In the 0.1-3.0 mg/kg groups, partial responders were among the patients with the lowest normalized peripheral clonal expansion, particularly in CD8+ T cells. Low levels of normalized T-cell clonal expansion were also seen in some patients who did not respond. At doses of 0.1 to 3.0 mg/kg, clonal expansion of both CD4+ and CD8+ T cells in blood was seen between baseline and week 6.

Genomic DNA was extracted from sorted cells for sequencing of the TCRbeta CDR3 region. TCRbeta CDR3 regions were sequenced using the immunoSEQ Assay. What TCRdb holds here is the immuneACCESS table cut down to in-frame rearrangements. Part of the clones is not present; checked against another copy, under half of the missing clones reflect an unresolved V gene, and the others are unexplained. A total of about 58,000 clones appear in this sample, about 89% of them only once. The top ten hold approximately 0.8% of the sample. The CDR3 sequence holds 14 residues, the cysteine and phenylalanine included. The entry retains the CDR3 DNA only, 42 bases that are in frame from base 1. V is reduced by 1 base and J by 4 bases, leaving a spacing of 7 bases between them. Based on the germline V gene (reference sequence), the CDR1 and CDR2 sequences are SEHNR and FQNEAQ.

The sample in question was CD4+ or CD8+ T cells sorted from blood, obtained in a trial of the OX40 agonist ivuxolimab. The receptor chain draws on TRBV7-9 and TRBJ2-2; the D gene is tentatively TRBD1 or TRBD2, each matching 5 bases. The clonotype was recovered from an adult with an advanced solid tumor such as melanoma, head and neck, liver or kidney cancer. The CDR3 in this case is CASSLVGTTGELFF. The DNA is TGTGCCAGCAGCTTAGTCGGGACCACCGGGGAGCTGTTTTTT.